One T cell receptor beta chain is described in this entry. This sample is drawn from a study of blood T cell repertoires in COVID-19. Study-wide context: The samples span acute and convalescent COVID-19 from the United States, Italy and Spain.

Here immunoSEQ multiplex PCR was the method, and the copy in TCRdb shows in-frame clones only, minus some. The top ten clones hold under 6% of a sample with approximately 130,000 clones, around 83% of them seen once. The CDR3 spans 17 residues. Germline CDR1 MGHRA, CDR2 YSYEKL. Trimming at V came to 4 bases and at J to 2 bases, leaving 7 bases not matched to a gene. Sequencing was carried out using peripheral blood. The chain combines TRBV4-1 with TRBJ2-3; 12 nucleotides agree with TRBD2. This receptor was obtained from a man older than 75 with active or convalescent COVID-19. In nucleotides, the CDR3 is TGCGCCAGCAGCCCTGGACTAGCGGGGTTTTCCACAGATACGCAGTATTTT. Protein sequence: CASSPGLAGFSTDTQYF.